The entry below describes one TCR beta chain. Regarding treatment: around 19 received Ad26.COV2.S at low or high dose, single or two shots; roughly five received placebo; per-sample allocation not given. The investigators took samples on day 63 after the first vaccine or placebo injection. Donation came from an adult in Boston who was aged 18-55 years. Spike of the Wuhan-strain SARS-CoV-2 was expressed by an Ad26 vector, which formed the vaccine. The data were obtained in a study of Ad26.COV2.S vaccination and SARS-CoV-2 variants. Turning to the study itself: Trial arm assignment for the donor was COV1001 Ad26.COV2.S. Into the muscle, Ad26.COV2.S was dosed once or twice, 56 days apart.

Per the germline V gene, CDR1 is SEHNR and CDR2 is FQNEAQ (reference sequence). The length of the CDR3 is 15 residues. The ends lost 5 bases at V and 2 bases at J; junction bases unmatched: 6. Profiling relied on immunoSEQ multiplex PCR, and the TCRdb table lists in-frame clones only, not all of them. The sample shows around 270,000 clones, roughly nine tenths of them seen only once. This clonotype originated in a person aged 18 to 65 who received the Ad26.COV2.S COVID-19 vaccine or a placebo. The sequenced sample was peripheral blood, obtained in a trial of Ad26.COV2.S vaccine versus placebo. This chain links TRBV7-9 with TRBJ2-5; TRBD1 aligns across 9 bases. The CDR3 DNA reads TGTGCCAGCAGCCCCGGGACAGGGATTCAAGAGACCCAGTACTTC. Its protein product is CASSPGTGIQETQYF.